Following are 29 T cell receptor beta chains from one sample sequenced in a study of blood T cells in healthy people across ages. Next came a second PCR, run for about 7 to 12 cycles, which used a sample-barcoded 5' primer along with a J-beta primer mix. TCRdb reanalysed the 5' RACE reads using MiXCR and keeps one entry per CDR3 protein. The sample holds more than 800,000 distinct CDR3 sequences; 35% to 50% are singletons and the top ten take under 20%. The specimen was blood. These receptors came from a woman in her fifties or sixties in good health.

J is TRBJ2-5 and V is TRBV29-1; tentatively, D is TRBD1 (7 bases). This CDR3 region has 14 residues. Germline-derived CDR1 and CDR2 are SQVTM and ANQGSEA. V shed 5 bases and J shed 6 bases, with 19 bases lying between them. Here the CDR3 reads CSVPKEGAQKTQYF. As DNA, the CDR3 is TGCAGCGTTCCAAAGGAGGGGGCGCAGAAGACCCAGTACTTC.

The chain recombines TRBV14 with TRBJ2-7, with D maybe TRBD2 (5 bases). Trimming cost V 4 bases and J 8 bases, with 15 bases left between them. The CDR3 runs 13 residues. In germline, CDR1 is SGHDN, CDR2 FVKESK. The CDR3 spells CASSPAGGPKQYF. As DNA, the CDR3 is TGTGCCAGCAGCCCCGCGGGCGGGCCCAAGCAGTACTTC.

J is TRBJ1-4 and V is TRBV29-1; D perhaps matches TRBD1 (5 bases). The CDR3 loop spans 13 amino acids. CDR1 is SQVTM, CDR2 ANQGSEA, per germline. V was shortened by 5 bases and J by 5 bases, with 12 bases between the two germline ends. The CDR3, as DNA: TGCAGCGTTAAGGCGGGGGGGAATGAAAAACTGTTTTTT. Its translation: CSVKAGGNEKLFF.

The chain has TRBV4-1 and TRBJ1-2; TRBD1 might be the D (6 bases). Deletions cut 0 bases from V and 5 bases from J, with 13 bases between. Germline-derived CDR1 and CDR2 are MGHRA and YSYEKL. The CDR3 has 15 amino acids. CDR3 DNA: TGCGCCAGCAGCCAAGATGGGGGGCTAGATTATGGCTACACCTTC. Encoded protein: CASSQDGGLDYGYTF.

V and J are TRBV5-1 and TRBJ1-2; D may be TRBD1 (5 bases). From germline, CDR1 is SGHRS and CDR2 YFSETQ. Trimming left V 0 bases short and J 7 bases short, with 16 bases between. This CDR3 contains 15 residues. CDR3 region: CASSLAGTGGTGYTF. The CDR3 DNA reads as TGCGCCAGCAGCTTGGCTGGGACCGGAGGGACTGGCTACACCTTC.

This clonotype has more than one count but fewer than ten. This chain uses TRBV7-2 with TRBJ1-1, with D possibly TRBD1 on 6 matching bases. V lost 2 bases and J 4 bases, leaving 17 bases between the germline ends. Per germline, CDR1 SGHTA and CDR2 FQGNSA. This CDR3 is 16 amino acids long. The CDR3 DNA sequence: TGTGCCAGCAGCTTAATTGGGGGCACACGGAGCACTGAAGCTTTCTTT. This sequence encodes CASSLIGGTRSTEAFF.

The CDR3 nucleotides read TGTGCCAGCAGTACGCGACAGGGGAGTGAAGAGACCCAGTACTTC. Translated, it gives CASSTRQGSEETQYF. The chain couples TRBV27 to TRBJ2-5; TRBD1 matches at 8 bases. This CDR3 has 15 residues. In germline, CDR1 is MNHEY, CDR2 SMNVEV (reference sequence). J gave up 3 bases and V 5 bases, and 8 bases lay outside the gene matches.

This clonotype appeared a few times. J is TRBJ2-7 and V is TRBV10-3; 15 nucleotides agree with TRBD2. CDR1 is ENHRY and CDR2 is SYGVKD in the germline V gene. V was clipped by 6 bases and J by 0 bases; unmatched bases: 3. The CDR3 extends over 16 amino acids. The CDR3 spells CAISPGLAGGSYEQYF. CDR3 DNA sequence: TGTGCCATCAGCCCGGGACTAGCGGGAGGCTCCTACGAGCAGTACTTC.

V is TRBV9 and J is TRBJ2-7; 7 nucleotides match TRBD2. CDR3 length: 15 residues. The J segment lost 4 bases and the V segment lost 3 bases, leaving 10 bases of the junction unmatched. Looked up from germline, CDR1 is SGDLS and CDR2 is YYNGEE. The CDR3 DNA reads TGTGCCAGCAGCGGAGGAGGGGCTAGCGGATACGAGCAGTACTTC. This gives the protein CASSGGGASGYEQYF.

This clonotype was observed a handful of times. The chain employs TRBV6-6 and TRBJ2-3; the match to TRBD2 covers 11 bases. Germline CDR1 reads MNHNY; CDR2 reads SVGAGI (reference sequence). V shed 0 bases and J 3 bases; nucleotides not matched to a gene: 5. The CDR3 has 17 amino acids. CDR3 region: CASSYSTSGSGTDTQYF. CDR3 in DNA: TGTGCCAGCAGTTACTCTACTAGCGGGAGTGGGACAGATACGCAGTATTTT.

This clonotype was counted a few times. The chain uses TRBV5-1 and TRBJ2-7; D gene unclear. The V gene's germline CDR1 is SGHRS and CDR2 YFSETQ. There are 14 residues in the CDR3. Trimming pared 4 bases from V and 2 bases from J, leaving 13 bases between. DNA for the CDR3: TGCGCCAGCAGCCTCCAGACTCCTACCTACGAGCAGTACTTC. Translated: CASSLQTPTYEQYF.

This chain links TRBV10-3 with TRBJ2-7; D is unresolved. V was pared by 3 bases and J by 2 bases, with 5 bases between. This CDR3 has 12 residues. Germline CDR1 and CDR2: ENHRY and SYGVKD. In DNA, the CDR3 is TGTGCCATCAGTGAAATAGCCTACGAGCAGTACTTC. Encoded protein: CAISEIAYEQYF.

CDR3 protein: CSAGPMNTEAFF. For the CDR3, the DNA is TGCAGTGCTGGACCTATGAACACTGAAGCTTTCTTT. This rearrangement joins TRBV20-1 to TRBJ1-1, with D unresolved. Per the germline V gene, CDR1 is DFQATT and CDR2 is SNEGSKA (reference sequence). Trimming pared 5 bases from V and 0 bases from J, leaving 7 bases between. The CDR3 loop spans 12 amino acids.

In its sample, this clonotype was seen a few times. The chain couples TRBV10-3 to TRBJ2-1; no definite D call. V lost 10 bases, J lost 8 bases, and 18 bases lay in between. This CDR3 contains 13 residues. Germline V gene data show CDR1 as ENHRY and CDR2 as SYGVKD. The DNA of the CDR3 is TGTGCCACCTCACCCCCGCTACACGATGAGCAGTTCTTC. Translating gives CATSPPLHDEQFF.

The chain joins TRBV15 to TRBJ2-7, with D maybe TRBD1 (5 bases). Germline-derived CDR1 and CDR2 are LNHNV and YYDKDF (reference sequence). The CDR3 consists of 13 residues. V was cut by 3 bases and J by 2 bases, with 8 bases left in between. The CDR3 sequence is CATSSDRTYEQYF. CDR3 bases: TGTGCCACCAGCAGCGACAGAACCTACGAGCAGTACTTC.

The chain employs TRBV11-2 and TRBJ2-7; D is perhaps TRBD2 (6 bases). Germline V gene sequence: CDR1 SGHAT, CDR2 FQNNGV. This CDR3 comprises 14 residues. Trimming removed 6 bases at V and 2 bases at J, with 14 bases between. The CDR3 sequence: CASRWAEGPYEQYF. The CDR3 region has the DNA TGTGCCAGCAGGTGGGCGGAGGGCCCCTACGAGCAGTACTTC.

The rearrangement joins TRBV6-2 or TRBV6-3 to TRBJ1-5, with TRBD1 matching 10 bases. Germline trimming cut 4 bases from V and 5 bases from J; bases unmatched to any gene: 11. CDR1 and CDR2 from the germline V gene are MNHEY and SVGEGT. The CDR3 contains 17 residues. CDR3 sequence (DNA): TGTGCCAGCAGTTCCTTCGCCGGGACAGGGGACGATCAGCCCCAGCATTTT. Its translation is CASSSFAGTGDDQPQHF.

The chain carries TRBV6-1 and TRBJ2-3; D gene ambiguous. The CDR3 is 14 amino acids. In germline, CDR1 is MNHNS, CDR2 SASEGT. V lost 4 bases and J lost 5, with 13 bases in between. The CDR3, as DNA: TGTGCCAGCAGTGGACTTGGCCCGGGAGATACGCAGTATTTT. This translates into CASSGLGPGDTQYF.

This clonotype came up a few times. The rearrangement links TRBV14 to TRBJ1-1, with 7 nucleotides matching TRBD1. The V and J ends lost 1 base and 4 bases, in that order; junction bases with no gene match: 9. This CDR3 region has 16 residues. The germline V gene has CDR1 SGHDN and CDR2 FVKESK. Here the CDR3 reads CASSQGFASGGTEAFF. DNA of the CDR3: TGTGCCAGCAGCCAAGGCTTCGCGTCAGGGGGCACTGAAGCTTTCTTT.

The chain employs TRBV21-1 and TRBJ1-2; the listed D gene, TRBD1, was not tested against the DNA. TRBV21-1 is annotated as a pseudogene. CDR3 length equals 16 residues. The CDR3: CASSNRDRETNYGYTF. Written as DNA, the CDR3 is TGTGCCAGCAGCAACCGGGACAGGGAAACTAACTATGGCTACACCTTC.

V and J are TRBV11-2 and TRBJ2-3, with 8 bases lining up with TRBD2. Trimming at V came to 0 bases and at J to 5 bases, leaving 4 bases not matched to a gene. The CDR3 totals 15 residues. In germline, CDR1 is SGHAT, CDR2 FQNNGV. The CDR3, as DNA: TGTGCCAGCAGCTTAGAGGGGGCGGGAGGAGATACGCAGTATTTT. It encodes CASSLEGAGGDTQYF.

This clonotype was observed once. The chain's CDR3 is CASSPLTRPDEQFF. CDR3 coding DNA: TGTGCCAGCAGCCCCCTGACCAGGCCGGATGAGCAGTTCTTC. V gene TRBV14 combines with J gene TRBJ2-1; D is unresolved. The CDR3 totals 14 residues. V was shortened by 4 bases and J by 8 bases, with 15 bases between the two germline ends. Per the germline V gene, CDR1 is SGHDN and CDR2 is FVKESK.

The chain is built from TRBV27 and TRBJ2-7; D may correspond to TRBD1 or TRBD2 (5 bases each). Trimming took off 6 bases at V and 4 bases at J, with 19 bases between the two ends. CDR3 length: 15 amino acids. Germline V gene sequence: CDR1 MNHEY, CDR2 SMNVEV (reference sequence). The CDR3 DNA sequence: TGTGCCAGCAGGCACGCCGGGACCGTGGCGTACGAGCAGTACTTC. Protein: CASRHAGTVAYEQYF.

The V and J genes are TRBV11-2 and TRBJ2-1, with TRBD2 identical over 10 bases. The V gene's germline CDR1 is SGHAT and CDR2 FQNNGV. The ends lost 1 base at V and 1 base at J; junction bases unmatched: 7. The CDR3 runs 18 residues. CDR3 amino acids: CASSLAGRGLASYNEQFF. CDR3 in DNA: TGTGCCAGCAGCTTAGCGGGGCGGGGACTAGCGTCCTACAATGAGCAGTTCTTC. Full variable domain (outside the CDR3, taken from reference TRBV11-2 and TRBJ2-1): EAGVAQSPRYKIIEKRQSVAFWCNPISGHATLYWYQQILGQGPKLLIQFQNNGVVDDSQLPKDRFSAERLKGVDSTLKIQPAKLEDSAVYLCASSLAGRGLASYNEQFFGPGTRLTVL.

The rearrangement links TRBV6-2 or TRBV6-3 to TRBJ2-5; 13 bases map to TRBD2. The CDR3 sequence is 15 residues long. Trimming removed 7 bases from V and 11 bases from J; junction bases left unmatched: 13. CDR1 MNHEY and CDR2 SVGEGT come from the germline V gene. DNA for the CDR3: TGTGCCAGCATGAGACTAGCGGGAGGTATAAATGAGCAGTACTTC. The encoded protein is CASMRLAGGINEQYF.

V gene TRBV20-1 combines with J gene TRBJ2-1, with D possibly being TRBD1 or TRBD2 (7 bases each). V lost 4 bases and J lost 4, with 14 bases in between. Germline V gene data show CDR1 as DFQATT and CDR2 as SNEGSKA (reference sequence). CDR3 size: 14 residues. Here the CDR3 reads CSATPGGGYNEQFF. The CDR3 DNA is TGCAGTGCTACCCCAGGGGGAGGGTACAATGAGCAGTTCTTC.

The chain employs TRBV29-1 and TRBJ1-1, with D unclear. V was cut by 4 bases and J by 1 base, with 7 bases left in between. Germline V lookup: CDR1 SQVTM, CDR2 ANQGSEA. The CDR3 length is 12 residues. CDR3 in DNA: TGCAGCGTTGCGATGGGGAACACTGAAGCTTTCTTT. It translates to CSVAMGNTEAFF.

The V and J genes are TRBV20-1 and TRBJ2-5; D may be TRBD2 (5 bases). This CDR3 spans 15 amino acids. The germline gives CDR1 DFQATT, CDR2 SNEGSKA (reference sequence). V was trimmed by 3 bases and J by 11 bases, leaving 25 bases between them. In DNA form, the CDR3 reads TGCAGTGCTAGTTCGCGCGGCGGGTACTTCTACGGGCAGTACTTC. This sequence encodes CSASSRGGYFYGQYF.

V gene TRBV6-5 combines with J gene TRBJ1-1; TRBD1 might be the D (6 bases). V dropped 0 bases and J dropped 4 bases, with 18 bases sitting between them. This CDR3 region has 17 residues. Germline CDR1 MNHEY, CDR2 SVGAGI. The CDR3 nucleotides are TGTGCCAGCAGTTACTCTGGTCAGGGGACGGAGTTCACTGAAGCTTTCTTT. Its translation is CASSYSGQGTEFTEAFF.